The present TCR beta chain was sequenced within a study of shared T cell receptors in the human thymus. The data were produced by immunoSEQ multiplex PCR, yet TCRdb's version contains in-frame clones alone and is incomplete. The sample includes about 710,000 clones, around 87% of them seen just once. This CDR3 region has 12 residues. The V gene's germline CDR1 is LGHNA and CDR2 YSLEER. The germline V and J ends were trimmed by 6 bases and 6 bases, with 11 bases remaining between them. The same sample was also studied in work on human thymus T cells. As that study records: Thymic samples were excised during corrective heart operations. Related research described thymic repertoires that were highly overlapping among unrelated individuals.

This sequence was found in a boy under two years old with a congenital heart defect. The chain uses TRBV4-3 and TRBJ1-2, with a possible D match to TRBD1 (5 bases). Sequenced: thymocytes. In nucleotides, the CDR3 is TGCGCCAGCAGGGCGGACACGGATGGCTACACCTTC. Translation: CASRADTDGYTF.